This T cell receptor beta chain derives from a study of T cells in Graves' hyperthyroidism and ophthalmopathy. The CDR3 runs 16 residues. After removal of 4 bases from V and 5 bases from J, the junction contained 11 bases not matched to a gene. Germline CDR1 reads SEHNR; CDR2 reads FQNEAQ (reference sequence). This clonotype was found many times. Amplification of TCR beta CDR3 regions was performed using RNA transcripts as template. RT-PCR in the first round (using the HTBI primer set) targeted the TCR CDR3. MiXCR was run by TCRdb on the multiplex PCR reads, yielding one entry per CDR3 protein. The sample records 750,000 to 950,000 distinct CDR3 sequences, around 39% being singletons.

This receptor was obtained from a man in his late teens or twenties with Graves' hyperthyroidism. The chain employs TRBV7-9 and TRBJ1-1, with TRBD1 matching 9 bases. The sequencing input was blood. CDR3 sequence: CASSSPGQGVGTEAFF. The DNA of the CDR3 is TGTGCCAGCAGCTCGCCGGGACAGGGAGTTGGAACTGAAGCTTTCTTT. Full variable domain (remainder filled in from reference TRBV7-9 and TRBJ1-1): DTGVSQNPRHKITKRGQNVTFRCDPISEHNRLYWYRQTLGQGPEFLTYFQNEAQLEKSRLLSDRFSAERPKGSFSTLEIQRTEQGDSAMYLCASSSPGQGVGTEAFFGQGTRLTVV.